These T cell receptor beta chains were read from a single sample in a study of tumour-infiltrating T cells in Burkitt lymphoma. Here immunoSEQ multiplex PCR was the method, and the copy in TCRdb shows in-frame clones only, minus some. The sample contains 1,200 to 1,500 clones, around an eighth of which appear only once. Sequenced input: tumor tissue. The receptor set was obtained from a human donor with Burkitt lymphoma. CDR3s include the opening cysteine and the closing phenylalanine or tryptophan. A D gene is named only where the DNA matches it firmly. Only part of the rows carry a size: once, few, many, or a class if the clone is expanded.

NA	TRBV12-5	NA	TRBJ2-6	TGTGCTAGTGGTGCCATACCTGCAGGACAAAGTCGGGCCAACGTCCTGACTTTC	CASGAIPAGQSRANVLTF
NA	TRBV7-8	TRBD1	TRBJ1-6	TGTGCCAGCAGCGATTTAGGACAGGGTGGGAATTCACCCTTCCACTTT	CASSDLGQGGNSPFHF
NA	TRBV5-1	NA	TRBJ2-1	TGCGCCAGCAGCTTTCACGCAGGTCCCTATGAGCAGTTCTTC	CASSFHAGPYEQFF
NA	TRBV6-7	NA	TRBJ2-6	TGTGCCAGCAGTATAGAAAGGCGTTTACAAAGTCGGGCCAACGTCCTGACTTTC	CASSIERRLQSRANVLTF
NA	TRBV7-3	TRBD2	TRBJ2-2	TGTGCCAGCAGCTTAAATCGGGGGGGCTTCACCGGGGAGCTGTTTTTT	CASSLNRGGFTGELFF
NA	TRBV2	NA	TRBJ1-4	TGTGCCAGCGGATTGGGATGGGAAAAACTGTTTTTT	CASGLGWEKLFF
NA	TRBV18	TRBD1	TRBJ1-1	TGTGCCAGCTCAGGGACAGGGGGACTTATGAACACTGAAGCTTTCTTT	CASSGTGGLMNTEAFF
NA	TRBV4-3	NA	TRBJ1-1	TGCGCCAGCAGCCAAGAAGTGGGAATGAACACTGAAGCTTTCTTT	CASSQEVGMNTEAFF
NA	TRBV15	TRBD2	TRBJ2-1	TGTGCCACCAGCATGAGGAGGGGAGGGTTATACAATGAGCAGTTCTTC	CATSMRRGGLYNEQFF
few	TRBV6-1	NA	TRBJ2-1	TGTGCCAGCAGTGAAGCTCCCGGGGGTCGCTCCTACAATGAGCAGTTCTTC	CASSEAPGGRSYNEQFF
NA	TRBV11-3	TRBD1	TRBJ2-2	TGTGCCAGCAGCTTATTGGCAGGGGGAACCGGGGAGCTGTTTTTT	CASSLLAGGTGELFF
NA	TRBV9	TRBD1	TRBJ1-2	TGTGCCAGCAGCGATGGGACAGGTGGCTATGGCTACACCTTC	CASSDGTGGYGYTF
NA	TRBV4-3	TRBD1	TRBJ2-1	TGCGCCAGCAGCCAAGATTCCATCACCACAGGGGAGAATGAGCAGTTCTTC	CASSQDSITTGENEQFF
NA	TRBV9	NA	TRBJ2-3	TGTGCCAGCAGCGTCGGGCTACCATCTAGCACAGATACGCAGTATTTT	CASSVGLPSSTDTQYF
few	TRBV19	NA	TRBJ1-1	TGTGCTAGTAGTAATATGGGACACCAGAAGACTGAAGCTTTCTTT	CASSNMGHQKTEAFF
few	TRBV7-7	NA	TRBJ2-2	TGTGCCAGCAGCCCTGGACAGGGGGAGCTGTTTTTT	CASSPGQGELFF
NA	TRBV2	NA	TRBJ1-6	TGTGCCAGCAGTGAAAGTTACAGGGATGATTCACCCCTCCACTTT	CASSESYRDDSPLHF
few	TRBV5-4	TRBD1	TRBJ2-1	TGTGCCAGCAGCTTCGGACAGGCCTACAATGAGCAGTTCTTC	CASSFGQAYNEQFF
NA	TRBV7-8	TRBD2	TRBJ2-3	TGTGCCAGCAGCCCCCGGGGGGGACTAGCGATGACAGATACGCAGTATTTT	CASSPRGGLAMTDTQYF
few	TRBV7-2	NA	TRBJ1-2	TGTGCCAGCAGCTTAGTTAACTCTGGCTACACCTTC	CASSLVNSGYTF
few	TRBV7-7	NA	TRBJ2-1	TGTGCTAGCAGCTCCGGCGCGGTCTCCTACAATGAGCAGTTCTTC	CASSSGAVSYNEQFF
NA	TRBV11-2	NA	TRBJ2-3	TGTGCCAGCAGCCTAGGACTAGGGAGGGGGGATACGCAGTATTTT	CASSLGLGRGDTQYF
NA	TRBV7-9	NA	TRBJ2-3	TGTGCCAGCAGCCTCCGCCAGGGGCCTAGCACAGATACGCAGTATTTT	CASSLRQGPSTDTQYF
few	TRBV6-1	TRBD1	TRBJ1-1	TGTGCCAGCAGTGATCAGGGGGGGGCTCGGGACACTGAAGCTTTCTTT	CASSDQGGARDTEAFF
NA	TRBV7-6	NA	TRBJ2-1	TGTGCCAGCAGCTTAGTTGGGAGCTACAATGAGCAGTTCTTC	CASSLVGSYNEQFF
few	TRBV28	NA	TRBJ1-1	TGTGCCAGCAGTTTATCGGGCGCTGAAGCTTTCTTT	CASSLSGAEAFF
few	TRBV4-1	TRBD2	TRBJ2-1	TGCGCCAGCAGCCAAGAGGGACTAGCGGGGAGTAACCCGTTCTTC	CASSQEGLAGSNPFF
few	TRBV2	NA	TRBJ1-1	TGTGCCAGCAGCTACTCGAACACTGAAGCTTTCTTT	CASSYSNTEAFF
few	TRBV5-4	NA	TRBJ1-1	TGTGCCACAGAGGGACGGATGAACACTGAAGCTTTCTTT	CATEGRMNTEAFF
large	TRBV2	NA	TRBJ2-5	TGTGCCAGCGGGGCGGAGGACCAAGAGACCCAGTACTTC	CASGAEDQETQYF
NA	TRBV7-9	NA	TRBJ2-4	TGTGCCAGCAGCTTAGGGGCCAAAAACATTCAGTACTTC	CASSLGAKNIQYF
NA	TRBV2	TRBD2	TRBJ2-3	TGTGCCAGCAGGAAGGGGACTAGCGGGATCGCTTCAGATACGCAGTATTTT	CASRKGTSGIASDTQYF
NA	TRBV2	NA	TRBJ1-5	TGTGCCAGCAGTGTAGATAGGGATCAGCCCCAGCATTTT	CASSVDRDQPQHF
large	TRBV29-1	TRBD1	TRBJ1-1	TGCAGCGCGGTACAGGGGGGTACTGAAGCTTTCTTT	CSAVQGGTEAFF
few	TRBV19	TRBD1	TRBJ1-1	TGTGCCAGTAGGGGACAGTTGAACACTGAAGCTTTCTTT	CASRGQLNTEAFF
few	TRBV10-1	NA	TRBJ2-2	TGCGCCAGCAGTGGTCAACGAGCCGGGGAGCTGTTTTTT	CASSGQRAGELFF
NA	TRBV7-2	NA	TRBJ2-1	TGTGCCAGCAGCTACATAGCTCTCGTTGAGCAGTTCTTC	CASSYIALVEQFF
few	TRBV7-7	TRBD1	TRBJ2-5	TGTGCCAGCAGCCCCTTCAGGGGGCCCCAAGAGACCCAGTACTTC	CASSPFRGPQETQYF
few	TRBV28	NA	TRBJ1-1	TGTGCCAGCAGTTTCCTCGACGGGGACACTGAAGCTTTCTTT	CASSFLDGDTEAFF
NA	TRBV6-1	NA	TRBJ1-6	TGTGCCAGCATTCAGCAATCGAATTCACCCCTCCACTTT	CASIQQSNSPLHF